A selection of T cell receptor beta chains follows, all from one sample in a study of blood T cell repertoires in COVID-19. Repertoires were generated with immunoSEQ multiplex PCR, while TCRdb's copy carries only in-frame clones and drops some. The sample lists 310,000 or so clones; around 92% were seen once. Sequencing input: peripheral blood. The receptors here all came from a man aged 18 to 29 who had recovered from COVID-19. CDR3s include the opening cysteine and the closing phenylalanine or tryptophan. The D gene is left open where the match is weak. Clone size is not always given. Where it is, it says once, few, many or a class for expanded clones.

TRBJ2-2,TRBV18,TRBD1,.,CASSLTGDGELFF,TGTGCCAGCTCACTCACAGGGGACGGGGAGCTGTTTTTT
TRBJ2-5,TRBV7-9,.,.,CASSRTVGLQETQYF,TGTGCCAGCAGCAGGACAGTAGGCCTTCAAGAGACCCAGTACTTC
TRBJ1-1,TRBV5-5,.,.,CASRDGTGLNTEAFF,TGTGCCAGCAGGGACGGAACAGGGTTGAACACTGAAGCTTTCTTT
TRBJ2-3,TRBV6-5,.,.,CASSWLTDTDTQYF,TGTGCCAGCAGTTGGTTGACAGACACAGATACGCAGTATTTT
TRBJ2-1,TRBV5-6,.,.,CASSLATGDNEQFF,TGTGCCAGCAGCTTAGCGACGGGGGACAATGAGCAGTTCTTC
TRBJ2-7,TRBV18,TRBD1,.,CASSPPGQTYEQYF,TGTGCCAGCTCACCCCCGGGACAGACCTACGAGCAGTACTTC
TRBJ2-7,TRBV6-5,.,once,CASSGLGTPSYEQYF,TGTGCCAGCAGCGGGCTTGGGACTCCCTCCTACGAGCAGTACTTC
TRBJ2-3,TRBV27,TRBD2,.,CASSSRTSGMGDTQYF,TGTGCCAGCAGTTCACGGACTAGCGGGATGGGGGATACGCAGTATTTT
TRBJ1-5,TRBV6-1,.,.,CASSENSPYSNQPQHF,TGTGCCAGCAGTGAAAACAGCCCATATAGCAATCAGCCCCAGCATTTT
TRBJ1-1,TRBV10-3,.,.,CAITSTSRDTEAFF,TGTGCCATCACCAGCACCTCGCGGGACACTGAAGCTTTCTTT
TRBJ2-3,TRBV9,.,.,CASSVSADTQYF,TGTGCCAGCAGCGTCAGCGCAGATACGCAGTATTTT
TRBJ1-3,TRBV3-1/TRBV3-2,.,.,CASSQLGVRLSGNTIYF,TGTGCCAGCAGCCAATTGGGAGTCCGCCTCTCTGGAAACACCATATATTTT
TRBJ1-2,TRBV19,TRBD1,.,CASTRTGTNYGYTF,TGTGCCAGTACTCGGACAGGGACTAACTATGGCTACACCTTC
TRBJ2-7,TRBV4-1,.,.,CASSQGSSPTYEQYF,TGCGCCAGCAGCCAAGGATCTAGTCCCACCTACGAGCAGTACTTC
TRBJ2-7,TRBV4-2,TRBD1,.,CASSQPPGQGVTEQYF,TGTGCCAGCAGCCAACCCCCGGGACAGGGTGTAACCGAGCAGTACTTC
TRBJ2-7,TRBV6-5,.,.,CASSYFGRGYEQYF,TGTGCCAGCAGTTATTTCGGTAGGGGATACGAGCAGTACTTC
TRBJ2-5,TRBV9,TRBD1,once,CASSQSRTGGETQYF,TGTGCCAGCAGTCAATCCCGGACAGGAGGAGAGACCCAGTACTTC
TRBJ1-2,TRBV11-2,TRBD1,.,CASSPDRGQGYTF,TGTGCCAGCAGCCCCGACAGGGGGCAGGGCTACACCTTC
TRBJ2-3,TRBV4-1,TRBD1,few,CASSRDYRDRVATDTQYF,TGCGCCAGCAGCCGAGACTACCGGGACAGAGTAGCCACAGATACGCAGTATTTT
TRBJ1-5,TRBV6-6,.,.,CATPPASNQPQHF,TGTGCCACCCCCCCCGCGAGCAATCAGCCCCAGCATTTT